Each of the 4 T cell receptor beta chains below was sequenced from the same sample in a study of T cell responses to AZD1222 COVID-19 vaccine. Sequencing was performed with immunoSEQ multiplex PCR; in TCRdb, only in-frame clones are kept and a portion is missing. The sample lists over 120,000 clones; 80% to 95% were seen once. The material was peripheral blood, obtained on day 0 of AZD1222 vaccination. The receptors were sampled from an adult in good health.

This chain uses TRBV5-1 with TRBJ1-1; D remains ambiguous. Germline loops: CDR1 SGHRS, CDR2 YFSETQ. CDR3 length equals 14 residues. V lost 1 base, J lost 1 base, and 8 bases lay in between. CDR3 sequence reads: CASSLHQRNTEAFF. The DNA for the CDR3 is TGCGCCAGCAGCTTGCATCAGAGGAACACTGAAGCTTTCTTT.

The J gene is TRBJ1-2, the V gene TRBV5-1, with unresolved D. Germline lookup yields CDR1 SGHRS and CDR2 YFSETQ. The V end lost 0 bases, the J end lost 1 base, and 10 bases lay between the germline ends. This CDR3 contains 15 residues. Written as DNA, the CDR3 is TGCGCCAGCAGCTTGGCCGAGCTCGGTAACTATGGCTACACCTTC. Amino acids: CASSLAELGNYGYTF.

The chain carries TRBV9 and TRBJ2-1, with TRBD2 matching over 11 bases. The germline V gene encodes CDR1 SGDLS and CDR2 YYNGEE. The CDR3 contains 19 residues. V lost 4 bases to trimming and J lost 7 bases; unmatched junction nucleotides: 19. CDR3 in DNA: TGTGCCAGCAGCCCAGACGTGAGATTAGCGGGAGGGCCTTGGAATGAGCAGTTCTTC. Translated, it gives CASSPDVRLAGGPWNEQFF.

J is TRBJ2-2 and V is TRBV7-9, with D possibly being TRBD2 (7 bases). V was shortened by 5 bases and J by 7 bases, with 17 bases between the two germline ends. In germline, CDR1 is SEHNR, CDR2 FQNEAQ (reference sequence). This CDR3 spans 15 amino acids. The CDR3 nucleotides read TGTGCCAGCAGCCGAAGGTCGGGGGGCCACGGGGAGCTGTTTTTT. Residues: CASSRRSGGHGELFF.